The T cell receptor (beta chain) described here comes from a study of blood T cell repertoires in COVID-19. Study at large: T cells, B-cell-depleted T cells, or PBMCs provided the cDNA or gDNA that served as material.

Seattle researchers signed up patients amid active infection and tracked them longitudinally. Per germline, CDR1 MGHRA and CDR2 YSYEKL. The CDR3 sequence is 12 residues long. V lost 8 bases and J lost 9, with 14 bases in between. Profiling relied on immunoSEQ multiplex PCR, and the TCRdb table lists in-frame clones only, not all of them. The repertoire holds roughly 190,000 clones, with more than 80% as singletons. Only a few counts were recorded for this clone. Sequenced input: peripheral blood. The chain joins TRBV4-1 to TRBJ2-1, with D possibly matching TRBD1 (5 bases). The receptor comes from a woman aged 40 to 50 with COVID-19, enrolled during active disease. In DNA form, the CDR3 reads TGCGCCAGCGGTCCTAGGGGCAGTGAGCAGTTCTTC. It codes for CASGPRGSEQFF.